This TCR beta chain was sequenced in a study of blood T cell repertoires in COVID-19. Across the whole study: T cells, B-cell-depleted T cells, or PBMCs provided the cDNA or gDNA that served as material.

TCRdb keeps only in-frame clones here, not all; method: immunoSEQ multiplex PCR. The top ten clones hold approximately 2% of a sample with over 100,000 clones, roughly 69% of them seen once. The TCR sequence derives from a woman in her 70s with acute or convalescent COVID-19. Specimen: peripheral blood.

CDR3 in DNA: TGTGCCAGCAGCAGTCACAACCAAGAGACCCAGTACTTC. Translated, it gives CASSSHNQETQYF. The chain couples TRBV21-1 to TRBJ2-5; no DNA check was done on the table's D call, TRBD1. TRBV21-1 is reported as a pseudogene. This CDR3 is built from 13 residues.